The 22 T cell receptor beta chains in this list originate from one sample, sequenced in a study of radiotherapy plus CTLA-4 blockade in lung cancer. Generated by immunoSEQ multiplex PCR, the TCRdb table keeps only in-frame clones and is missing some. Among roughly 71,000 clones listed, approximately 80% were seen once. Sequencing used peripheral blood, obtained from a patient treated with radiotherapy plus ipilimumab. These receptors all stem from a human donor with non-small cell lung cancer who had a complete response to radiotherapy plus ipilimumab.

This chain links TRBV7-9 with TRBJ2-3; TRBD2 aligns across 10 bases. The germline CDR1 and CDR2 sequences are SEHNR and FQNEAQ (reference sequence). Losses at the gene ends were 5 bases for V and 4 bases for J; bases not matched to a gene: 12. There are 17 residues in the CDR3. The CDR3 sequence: CASSRSGRTKRADTQYF. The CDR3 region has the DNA TGTGCCAGCAGCCGTAGCGGGAGGACAAAAAGGGCAGATACGCAGTATTTT.

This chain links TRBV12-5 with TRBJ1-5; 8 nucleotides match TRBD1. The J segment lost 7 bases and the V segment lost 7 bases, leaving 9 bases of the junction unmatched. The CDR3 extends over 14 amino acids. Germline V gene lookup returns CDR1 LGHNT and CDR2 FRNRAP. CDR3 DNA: TGTGCTAGTGCCCTTACAGGGGGAGGGCAGCCCCAGCATTTT. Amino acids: CASALTGGGQPQHF.

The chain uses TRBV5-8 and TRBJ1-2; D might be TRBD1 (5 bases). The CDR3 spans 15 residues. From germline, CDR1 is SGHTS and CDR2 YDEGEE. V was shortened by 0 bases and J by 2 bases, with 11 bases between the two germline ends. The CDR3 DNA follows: TGTGCCAGCAGCTTGGTAGTGCAGGGCAACTATGGCTACACCTTC. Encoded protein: CASSLVVQGNYGYTF.

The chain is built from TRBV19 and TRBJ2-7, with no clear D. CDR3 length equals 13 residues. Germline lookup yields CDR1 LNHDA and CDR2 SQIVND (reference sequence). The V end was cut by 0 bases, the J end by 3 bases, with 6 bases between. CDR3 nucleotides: TGTGCCAGTAGTATAGACCTATACTACGAGCAGTACGTC. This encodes CASSIDLYYEQYV.

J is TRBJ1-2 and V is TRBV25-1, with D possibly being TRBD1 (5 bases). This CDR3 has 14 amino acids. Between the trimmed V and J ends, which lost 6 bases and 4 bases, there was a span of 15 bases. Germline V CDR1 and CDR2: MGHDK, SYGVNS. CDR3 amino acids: CASSPGLEVYGYTF. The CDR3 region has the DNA TGTGCCAGCAGCCCAGGGCTTGAAGTCTATGGCTACACCTTC.

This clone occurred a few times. The CDR3 DNA follows: TGTGCCAGCAGCTTAGAGGCGGGGTTCGGAGACGAGCAGTACTTC. Amino acids: CASSLEAGFGDEQYF. The chain has TRBV7-2 and TRBJ2-7; maybe TRBD2 (6 bases). The V gene lost 1 base and the J gene lost 5 bases, with 15 bases spanning the gap. The CDR3 is made up of 15 amino acids. Germline V lookup: CDR1 SGHTA, CDR2 FQGNSA.

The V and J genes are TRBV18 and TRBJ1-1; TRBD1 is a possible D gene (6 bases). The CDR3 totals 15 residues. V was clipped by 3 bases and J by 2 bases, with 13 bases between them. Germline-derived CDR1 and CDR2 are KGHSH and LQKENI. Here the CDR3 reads CASSPGVRGNTEAFF. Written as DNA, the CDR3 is TGTGCCAGCTCACCTGGTGTCAGGGGAAACACTGAAGCTTTCTTT.

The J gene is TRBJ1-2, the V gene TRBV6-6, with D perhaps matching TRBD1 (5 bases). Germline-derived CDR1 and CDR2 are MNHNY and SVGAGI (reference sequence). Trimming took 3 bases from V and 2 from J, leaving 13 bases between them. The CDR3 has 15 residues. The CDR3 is CASSYGGGFNYGYTF. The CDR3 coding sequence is TGTGCCAGCAGTTATGGGGGGGGTTTCAACTATGGCTACACCTTC.

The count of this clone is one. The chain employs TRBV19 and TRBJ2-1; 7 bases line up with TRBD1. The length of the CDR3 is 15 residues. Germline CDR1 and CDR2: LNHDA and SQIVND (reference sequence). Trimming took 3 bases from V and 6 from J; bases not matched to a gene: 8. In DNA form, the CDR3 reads TGTGCCAGTAGTATGTACAGGGGAGTAGGCAATGAGCAGTTCTTC. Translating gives CASSMYRGVGNEQFF.

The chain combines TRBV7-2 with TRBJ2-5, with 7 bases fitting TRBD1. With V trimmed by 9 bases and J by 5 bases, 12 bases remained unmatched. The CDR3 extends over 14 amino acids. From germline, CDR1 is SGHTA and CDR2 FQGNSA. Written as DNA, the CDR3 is TGTGCCAGTGATACAGGGGTTTCATGGGAGACCCAGTACTTC. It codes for CASDTGVSWETQYF. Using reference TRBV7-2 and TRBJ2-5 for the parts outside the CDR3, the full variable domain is GAGVSQSPSNKVTEKGKDVELRCDPISGHTALYWYRQSLGQGLEFLIYFQGNSAPDKSGLPSDRFSAERTGGSVSTLTIQRTQQEDSAVYLCASDTGVSWETQYFGPGTRLLVL.

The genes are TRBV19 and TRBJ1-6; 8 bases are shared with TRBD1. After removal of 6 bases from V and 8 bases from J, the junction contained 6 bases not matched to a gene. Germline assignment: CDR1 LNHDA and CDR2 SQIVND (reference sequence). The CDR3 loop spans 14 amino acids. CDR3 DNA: TGTGCCAGTAGGATGACAGGGGTTCATTCACCCCTCCACTTT. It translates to CASRMTGVHSPLHF.

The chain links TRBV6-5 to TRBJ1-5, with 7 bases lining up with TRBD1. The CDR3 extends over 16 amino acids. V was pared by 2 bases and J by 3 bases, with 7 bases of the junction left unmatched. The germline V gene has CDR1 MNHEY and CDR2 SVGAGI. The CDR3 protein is CASSYSRDSANQPQHF. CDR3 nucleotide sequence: TGTGCCAGCAGTTACAGCCGGGACAGTGCCAATCAGCCCCAGCATTTT.

For the CDR3, the DNA is TGTGCCAGCAGCCGGGGGGTAGCGGGTGGTACCGGGGAGCTGTTTTTT. It specifies CASSRGVAGGTGELFF. This chain links TRBV5-6 with TRBJ2-2; TRBD2 agrees at 7 bases. With V trimmed by 4 bases and J by 5 bases, 11 bases remained unmatched. The CDR3 covers 16 residues. Germline CDR1 reads SGHDT; CDR2 reads YYEEEE.

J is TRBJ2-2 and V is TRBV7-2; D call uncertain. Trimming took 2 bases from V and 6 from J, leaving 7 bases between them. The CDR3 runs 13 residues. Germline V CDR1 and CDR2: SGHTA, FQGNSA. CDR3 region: CASSLWVAGELFF. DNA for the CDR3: TGTGCCAGCAGCTTATGGGTAGCCGGGGAGCTGTTTTTT. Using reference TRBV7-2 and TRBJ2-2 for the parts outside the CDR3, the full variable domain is GAGVSQSPSNKVTEKGKDVELRCDPISGHTALYWYRQSLGQGLEFLIYFQGNSAPDKSGLPSDRFSAERTGGSVSTLTIQRTQQEDSAVYLCASSLWVAGELFFGEGSRLTVL.

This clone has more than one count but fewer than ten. In DNA, the CDR3 is TGTGCCAGCAGTGAGTCTGGGACGGTGAACACCGGGGAGCTGTTTTTT. It translates to CASSESGTVNTGELFF. The V and J genes are TRBV2 and TRBJ2-2, with D perhaps given as TRBD1 or TRBD2 (5 bases each). V lost 3 bases and J lost 1, with 12 bases in between. Germline loops: CDR1 SNHLY, CDR2 FYNNEI. CDR3 length: 16 amino acids.

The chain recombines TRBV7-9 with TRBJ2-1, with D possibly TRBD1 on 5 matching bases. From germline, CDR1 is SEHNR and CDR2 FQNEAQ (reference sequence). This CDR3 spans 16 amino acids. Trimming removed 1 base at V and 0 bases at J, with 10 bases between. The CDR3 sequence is CASSLGGRSSYNEQFF. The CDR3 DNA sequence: TGTGCCAGCAGCTTAGGGGGCAGGAGCTCCTACAATGAGCAGTTCTTC.

CDR3 nucleotide sequence: TGTGCCAGCAGCTTAGATCTTAATACAGATACGCAGTATTTT. Residues: CASSLDLNTDTQYF. The genes are TRBV11-2 and TRBJ2-3; no reliable D call. Germline values: CDR1 SGHAT, CDR2 FQNNGV. The V end was cut by 0 bases, the J end by 3 bases, with 7 bases between. This CDR3 has 14 amino acids.

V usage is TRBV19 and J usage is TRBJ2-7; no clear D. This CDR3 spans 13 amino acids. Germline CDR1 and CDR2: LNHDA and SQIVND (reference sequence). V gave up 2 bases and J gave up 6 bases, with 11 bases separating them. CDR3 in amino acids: CASSISSMGEQYV. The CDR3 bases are TGTGCCAGTAGTATAAGTTCGATGGGCGAGCAGTACGTC.

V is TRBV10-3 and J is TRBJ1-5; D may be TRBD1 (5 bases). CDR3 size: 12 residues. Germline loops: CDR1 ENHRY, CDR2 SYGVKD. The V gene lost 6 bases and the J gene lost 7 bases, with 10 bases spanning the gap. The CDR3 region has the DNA TGTGCCATCAGAGACAGTGGACAGCCCCAGCATTTT. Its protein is CAIRDSGQPQHF.

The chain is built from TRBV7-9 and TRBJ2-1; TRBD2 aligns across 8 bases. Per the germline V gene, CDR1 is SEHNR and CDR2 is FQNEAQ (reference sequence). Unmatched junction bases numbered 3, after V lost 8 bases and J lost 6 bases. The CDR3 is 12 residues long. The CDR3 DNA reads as TGTGCCAGCCGAAGCGGGAGCAATGAGCAGTTCTTC. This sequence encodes CASRSGSNEQFF.

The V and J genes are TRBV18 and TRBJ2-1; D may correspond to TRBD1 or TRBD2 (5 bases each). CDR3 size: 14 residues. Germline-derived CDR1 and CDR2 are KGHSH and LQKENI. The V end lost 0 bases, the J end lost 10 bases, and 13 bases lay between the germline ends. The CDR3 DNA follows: TGTGCCAGCTCACCACCGGGACGAGTCGGCGAGCAGTTCTTC. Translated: CASSPPGRVGEQFF.

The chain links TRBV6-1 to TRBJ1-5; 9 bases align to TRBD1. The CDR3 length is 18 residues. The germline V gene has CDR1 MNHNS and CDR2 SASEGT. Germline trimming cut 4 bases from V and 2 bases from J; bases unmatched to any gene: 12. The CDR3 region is CASSGPLRTGVGNQPQHF. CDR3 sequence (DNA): TGTGCCAGCAGTGGCCCACTGCGGACAGGGGTGGGCAATCAGCCCCAGCATTTT.